Below, 8 T cell receptor beta chains from the same sample are listed, as sequenced in a study of T cell changes during pregnancy in multiple sclerosis. Data came from immunoSEQ multiplex PCR; TCRdb stores just in-frame clones and leaves some out. The table has some 66,000 clones, 75% to 95% seen once. Sequencing was performed on CD8+ T cells from peripheral blood mononuclear cells, taken before pregnancy. The receptors come from a female donor with multiple sclerosis, enrolled in a pregnancy study.

The chain uses TRBV15 and TRBJ2-2, with D perhaps TRBD1 (6 bases). The CDR3 has 14 amino acids. Germline V gene data show CDR1 as LNHNV and CDR2 as YYDKDF (reference sequence). V lost 1 base and J 4 bases, leaving 7 bases between the germline ends. CDR3 nucleotide sequence: TGTGCCACCAGCAGAGTGGACAGCACCGGGGAGCTGTTTTTT. It translates to CATSRVDSTGELFF.

This chain joins TRBV6-6 and TRBJ1-5; tentatively, D is TRBD1 (5 bases). CDR1 is MNHNY, CDR2 SVGAGI, per germline (reference sequence). Trimming shortened V by 7 bases and J by 0 bases, and 10 bases separated the two germline ends. The CDR3 length is 14 residues. The CDR3 is CASILDSSNQPQHF. As DNA, the CDR3 is TGTGCCAGCATCCTAGACAGTAGCAATCAGCCCCAGCATTTT.

The rearrangement uses TRBV2 and TRBJ2-7; weak D call: TRBD2 (5 bases). V was cut by 0 bases and J by 3 bases, with 12 bases left in between. This CDR3 contains 15 residues. Germline V gives CDR1 SNHLY, CDR2 FYNNEI. The CDR3 here is CASSEARTGDYEQYF. In DNA, the CDR3 is TGTGCCAGCAGTGAAGCTAGGACTGGGGACTACGAGCAGTACTTC. Full variable domain (rest looked up from reference TRBV2 and TRBJ2-7): EPEVTQTPSHQVTQMGQEVILRCVPISNHLYFYWYRQILGQKVEFLVSFYNNEISEKSEIFDDQFSVERPDGSNFTLKIRSTKLEDSAMYFCASSEARTGDYEQYFGPGTRLTVT.

There are a few counts of this clone. V is TRBV19 and J is TRBJ1-5; 8 nucleotides match TRBD1. Germline CDR1 LNHDA, CDR2 SQIVND (reference sequence). V shed 1 base and J 7 bases; nucleotides not matched to a gene: 9. The CDR3 covers 16 residues. The CDR3 DNA follows: TGTGCCAGTAGTATAGGGACAGGGTCATGGGGCCAGCCCCAGCATTTT. Protein sequence: CASSIGTGSWGQPQHF.

This chain links TRBV23-1 with TRBJ2-1; TRBD2 is a possible D gene (5 bases). TRBV23-1 counts as an open reading frame of uncertain function. This CDR3 region has 11 residues. Between the trimmed V and J ends, which lost 4 bases and 10 bases, there was a span of 8 bases. Here the CDR3 reads CASSPSGEQFF. DNA of the CDR3: TGCGCCAGCAGTCCGTCGGGGGAGCAGTTCTTC.

The V gene is TRBV4-2, the J gene TRBJ2-1; D unclear. V was shortened by 1 base and J by 8 bases, with 12 bases between the two germline ends. CDR1 LGHNA and CDR2 YNFKEQ come from the germline V gene. The CDR3 sequence is 14 residues long. DNA for the CDR3: TGTGCCAGCAGCCAAGTTGAGAGCCCCCATGAGCAGTTCTTC. It codes for CASSQVESPHEQFF.

V and J are TRBV27 and TRBJ1-1, with D perhaps TRBD1 (5 bases). CDR1 is MNHEY and CDR2 is SMNVEV in the germline V gene (reference sequence). Trimming cost V 3 bases and J 4 bases, with 18 bases left between them. This CDR3 region has 16 residues. In DNA form, the CDR3 reads TGTGCCAGCAGTTTTAGCGGGGGTGCCCTGAGCACTGAAGCTTTCTTT. As protein: CASSFSGGALSTEAFF.

The J gene is TRBJ2-1, the V gene TRBV6-1; 7 bases are a match to TRBD1. There are 15 residues in the CDR3. V lost 2 bases, J lost 3 bases, and 4 bases stayed unmatched. Germline V CDR1 and CDR2: MNHNS, SASEGT. For the CDR3, the DNA is TGTGCCAGCAGTGAACCCCGGGACAGCTACAATGAGCAGTTCTTC. It specifies CASSEPRDSYNEQFF.